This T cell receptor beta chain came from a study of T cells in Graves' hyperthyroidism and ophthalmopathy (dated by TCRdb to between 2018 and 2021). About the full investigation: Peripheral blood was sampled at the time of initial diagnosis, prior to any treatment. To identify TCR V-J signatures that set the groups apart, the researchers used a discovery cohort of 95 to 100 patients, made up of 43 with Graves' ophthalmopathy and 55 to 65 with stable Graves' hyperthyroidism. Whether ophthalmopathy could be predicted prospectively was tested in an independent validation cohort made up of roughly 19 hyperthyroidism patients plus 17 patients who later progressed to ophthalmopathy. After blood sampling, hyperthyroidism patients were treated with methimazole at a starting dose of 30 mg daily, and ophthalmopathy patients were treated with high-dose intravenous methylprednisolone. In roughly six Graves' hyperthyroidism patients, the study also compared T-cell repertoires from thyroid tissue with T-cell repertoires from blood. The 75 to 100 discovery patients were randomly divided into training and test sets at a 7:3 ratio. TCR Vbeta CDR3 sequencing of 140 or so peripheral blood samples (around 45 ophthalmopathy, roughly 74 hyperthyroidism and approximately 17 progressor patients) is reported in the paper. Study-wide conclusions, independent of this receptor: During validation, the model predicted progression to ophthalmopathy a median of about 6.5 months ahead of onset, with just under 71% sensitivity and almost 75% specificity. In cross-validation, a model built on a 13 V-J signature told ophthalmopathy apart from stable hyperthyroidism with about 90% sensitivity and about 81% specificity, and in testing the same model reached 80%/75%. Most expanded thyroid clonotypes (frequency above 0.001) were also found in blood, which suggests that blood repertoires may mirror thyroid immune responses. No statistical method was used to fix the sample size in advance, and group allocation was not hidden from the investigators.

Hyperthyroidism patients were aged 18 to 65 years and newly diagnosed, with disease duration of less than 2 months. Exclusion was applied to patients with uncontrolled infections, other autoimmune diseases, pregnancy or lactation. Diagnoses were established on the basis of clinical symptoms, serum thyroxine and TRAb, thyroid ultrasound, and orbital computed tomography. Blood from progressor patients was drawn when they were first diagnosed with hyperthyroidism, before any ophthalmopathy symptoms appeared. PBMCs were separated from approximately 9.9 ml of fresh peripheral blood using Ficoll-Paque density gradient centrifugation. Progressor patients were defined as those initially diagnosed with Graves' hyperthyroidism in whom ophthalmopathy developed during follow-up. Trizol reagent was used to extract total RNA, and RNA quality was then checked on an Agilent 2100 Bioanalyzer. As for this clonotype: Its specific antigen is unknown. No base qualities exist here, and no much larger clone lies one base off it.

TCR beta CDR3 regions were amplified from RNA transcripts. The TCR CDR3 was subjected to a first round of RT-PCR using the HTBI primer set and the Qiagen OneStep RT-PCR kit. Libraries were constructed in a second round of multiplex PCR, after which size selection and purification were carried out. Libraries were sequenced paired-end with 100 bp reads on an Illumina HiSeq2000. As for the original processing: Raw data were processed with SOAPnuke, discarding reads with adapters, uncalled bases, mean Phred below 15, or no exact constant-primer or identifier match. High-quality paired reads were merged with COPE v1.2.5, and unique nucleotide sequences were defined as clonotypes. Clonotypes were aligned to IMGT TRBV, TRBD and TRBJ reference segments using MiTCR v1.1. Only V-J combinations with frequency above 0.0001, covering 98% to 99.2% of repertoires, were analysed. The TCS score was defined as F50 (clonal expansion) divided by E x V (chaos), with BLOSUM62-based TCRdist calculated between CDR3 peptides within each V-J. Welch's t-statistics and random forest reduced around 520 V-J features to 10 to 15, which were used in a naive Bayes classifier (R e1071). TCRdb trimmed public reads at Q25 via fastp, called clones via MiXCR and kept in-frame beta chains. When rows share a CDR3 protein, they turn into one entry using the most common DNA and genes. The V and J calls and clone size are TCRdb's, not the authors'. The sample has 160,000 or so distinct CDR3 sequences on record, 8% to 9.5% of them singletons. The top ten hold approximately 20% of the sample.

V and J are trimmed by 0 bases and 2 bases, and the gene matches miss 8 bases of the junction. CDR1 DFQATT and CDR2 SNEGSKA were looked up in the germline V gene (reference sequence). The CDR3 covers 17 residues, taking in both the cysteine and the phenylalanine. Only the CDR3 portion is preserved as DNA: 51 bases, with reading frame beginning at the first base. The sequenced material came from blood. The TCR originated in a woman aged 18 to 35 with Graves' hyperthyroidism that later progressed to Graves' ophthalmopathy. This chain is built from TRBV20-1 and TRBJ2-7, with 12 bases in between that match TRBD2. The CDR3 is CSARDLLAGGVTYEQYF. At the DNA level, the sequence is TGCAGTGCTAGAGATCTACTAGCGGGAGGAGTCACCTACGAGCAGTACTTC.